This TCR beta chain was retrieved from a study of blood T cell repertoires in COVID-19. The V and J ends lost 6 bases and 4 bases, in that order; junction bases with no gene match: 17. Germline V gives CDR1 SNHLY, CDR2 FYNNEI. There are 19 residues in the CDR3. Libraries were prepared by immunoSEQ multiplex PCR; TCRdb keeps only in-frame clonotypes and omits some of them. The sample records 150,000 or so clones, just over 85% being singletons. The chain carries TRBV2 and TRBJ2-1, with 11 bases identical to TRBD2. This sequence was found in a man aged 60-69 years with acute or convalescent COVID-19. The sample taken for sequencing was peripheral blood. CDR3 in DNA: TGTGCCAGCAGCCGAGCCCCTCAGACTAGCGGGAACTCATACAATGAGCAGTTCTTC. Amino acid sequence: CASSRAPQTSGNSYNEQFF.